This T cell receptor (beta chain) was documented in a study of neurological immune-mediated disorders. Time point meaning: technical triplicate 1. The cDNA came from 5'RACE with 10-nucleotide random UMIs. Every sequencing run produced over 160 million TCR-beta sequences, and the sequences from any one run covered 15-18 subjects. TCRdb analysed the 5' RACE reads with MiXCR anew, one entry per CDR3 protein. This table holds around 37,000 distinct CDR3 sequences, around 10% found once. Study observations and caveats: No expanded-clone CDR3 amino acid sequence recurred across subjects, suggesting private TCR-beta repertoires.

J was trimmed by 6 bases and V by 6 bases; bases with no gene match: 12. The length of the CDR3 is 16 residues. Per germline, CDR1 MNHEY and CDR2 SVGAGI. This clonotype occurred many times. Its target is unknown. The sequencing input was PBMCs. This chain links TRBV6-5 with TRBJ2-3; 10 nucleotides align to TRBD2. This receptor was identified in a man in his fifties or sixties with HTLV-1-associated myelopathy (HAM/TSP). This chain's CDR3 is CASREQLAGPTDTQYF. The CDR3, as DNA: TGTGCCAGCAGAGAACAACTAGCGGGGCCCACGGATACGCAGTATTTT.